This TCR beta chain emerged from a study of CD8 T cells in ankylosing spondylitis. This clonotype showed up just a few times. The antigen remains undetermined. Germline V gene lookup returns CDR1 SEHNR and CDR2 FQNEAQ (reference sequence). This CDR3 region has 14 residues. The ends were cut back, 3 bases at V and 4 bases at J, with 10 bases in the middle. Study-wide results and limits: Ankylosing spondylitis blood seemed to carry a telltale TCR beta motif made of roughly 8 highly homologous variants.

Libraries for TCR beta were made by quantitative 5'-RACE with molecular barcodes. TCRdb used MiXCR to reprocess the 5' RACE reads, holding one entry per CDR3 protein. The repertoire holds approximately 25,000 distinct CDR3 sequences, with less than 20% as singletons. The chain joins TRBV7-9 to TRBJ2-1; D not certain. This clonotype was sampled from a male donor with ankylosing spondylitis or in good health (not recorded which). Sequencing was done on a sample of blood. CDR3 residues: CASSFSSPYNEQFF. CDR3 coding DNA: TGTGCCAGCAGCTTCAGTAGCCCATACAATGAGCAGTTCTTC. Drawing the rest from reference TRBV7-9 and TRBJ2-1, the complete variable domain is DTGVSQNPRHKITKRGQNVTFRCDPISEHNRLYWYRQTLGQGPEFLTYFQNEAQLEKSRLLSDRFSAERPKGSFSTLEIQRTEQGDSAMYLCASSFSSPYNEQFFGPGTRLTVL.